This is a list of T cell receptor beta chains from one sample in a study of cytomegalovirus exposure and HLA in healthy donors. The assay was immunoSEQ multiplex PCR, and TCRdb's table has in-frame clones only and misses some. The data contain about 150,000 clones, roughly 92% of them singletons. Sequences were obtained from PBMCs. Receptors originate from a man aged 18 to 35 in good health and CMV-seronegative. CDR3s include the opening cysteine and the closing phenylalanine or tryptophan. A D gene is named only where the DNA matches it firmly. Clone size, where shown, is once, few, many, or a class for clones that have expanded.

CDR3 DNA: TGTGCCTGGAGACACAGGATTTCCATGACCAGAGACTATGGCTACACCTTC; CDR3 protein: CAWRHRISMTRDYGYTF; J gene: TRBJ1-2; V gene: TRBV30; D gene: -; clone size: -
CDR3 DNA: TGTGCCAGCAGGGCATGGGGGGTCTCCTACGAGCAGTACTTC; CDR3 protein: CASRAWGVSYEQYF; J gene: TRBJ2-7; V gene: TRBV2; D gene: -; clone size: -
CDR3 DNA: TGTGCCAGCAGCTTCGCGGGCTCTGGGGCCAACGTCCTGACTTTC; CDR3 protein: CASSFAGSGANVLTF; J gene: TRBJ2-6; V gene: TRBV7-9; D gene: -; clone size: -
CDR3 DNA: TGCGCCAGCAGCCCGCGGAGCCCGGTGGCAGATACGCAGTATTTT; CDR3 protein: CASSPRSPVADTQYF; J gene: TRBJ2-3; V gene: TRBV4-1; D gene: -; clone size: -
CDR3 DNA: TGTGCCAGCAGCTTGGTAGCGGGACTGAGTAATGAGCAGTTCTTC; CDR3 protein: CASSLVAGLSNEQFF; J gene: TRBJ2-1; V gene: TRBV7-9; D gene: TRBD2; clone size: -
CDR3 DNA: TGTGCCAGCAATCTAGCGGGAGGGGGGGGTGAGCAGTTCTTC; CDR3 protein: CASNLAGGGGEQFF; J gene: TRBJ2-1; V gene: TRBV27; D gene: TRBD2; clone size: -
CDR3 DNA: TGTGCCAGCAGCCTAGGACAGGTATTGAACACTGAAGCTTTCTTT; CDR3 protein: CASSLGQVLNTEAFF; J gene: TRBJ1-1; V gene: TRBV11-3; D gene: TRBD1; clone size: -
CDR3 DNA: TGCGCCAGCAGCCAAGATACTAATAGGTGGGGGGATGGCTACACCTTC; CDR3 protein: CASSQDTNRWGDGYTF; J gene: TRBJ1-2; V gene: TRBV4-1; D gene: -; clone size: -
CDR3 DNA: TGTGCCAGCACTTCCTCTGGGGCCAACGTCCTGACTTTC; CDR3 protein: CASTSSGANVLTF; J gene: TRBJ2-6; V gene: TRBV5-4; D gene: -; clone size: -
CDR3 DNA: TGTGCCAGCAGCCTGGACAGCTTCTCTGGAAACACCATATATTTT; CDR3 protein: CASSLDSFSGNTIYF; J gene: TRBJ1-3; V gene: TRBV5-6; D gene: -; clone size: -
CDR3 DNA: TGTGCCAGCAGTCACCTCCGGGGCGGGGAGCTGTTTTTT; CDR3 protein: CASSHLRGGELFF; J gene: TRBJ2-2; V gene: TRBV6-5; D gene: -; clone size: -
CDR3 DNA: TGTGCCAGCAGCCGCGGGACAGGGATGGGTGGCTACACCTTC; CDR3 protein: CASSRGTGMGGYTF; J gene: TRBJ1-2; V gene: TRBV14; D gene: TRBD1; clone size: -
CDR3 DNA: TGTGCCAGCAGTTTATCGACAGTCTCCTGGCAGTTCTTC; CDR3 protein: CASSLSTVSWQFF; J gene: TRBJ2-1; V gene: TRBV27; D gene: -; clone size: once
CDR3 DNA: TGTGCCAGTAGTATCAGGGGTTCGGGAACTGAAGCTTTCTTT; CDR3 protein: CASSIRGSGTEAFF; J gene: TRBJ1-1; V gene: TRBV19; D gene: -; clone size: -
CDR3 DNA: TGTGCCTTCCAAGTAGCGGGGCTCAATCAGCCCCAGCATTTT; CDR3 protein: CAFQVAGLNQPQHF; J gene: TRBJ1-5; V gene: TRBV30; D gene: -; clone size: -
CDR3 DNA: TGTGCCAGCTCACTGACTAAACAGGGATCCACTGAAGCTTTCTTT; CDR3 protein: CASSLTKQGSTEAFF; J gene: TRBJ1-1; V gene: TRBV18; D gene: -; clone size: few
CDR3 DNA: TGTGCCACCAGCAGAGCCGGTCTTTATGGCTACACCTTC; CDR3 protein: CATSRAGLYGYTF; J gene: TRBJ1-2; V gene: TRBV15; D gene: -; clone size: -
CDR3 DNA: TGTGCCAGCAGCGCACACGGGGGAATGAACACTGAAGCTTTCTTT; CDR3 protein: CASSAHGGMNTEAFF; J gene: TRBJ1-1; V gene: TRBV9; D gene: -; clone size: -
CDR3 DNA: TGTGCCAGCAGTTACTCAGGGGTGAGCACCGGGGAGCTGTTTTTT; CDR3 protein: CASSYSGVSTGELFF; J gene: TRBJ2-2; V gene: TRBV6-5; D gene: -; clone size: once
CDR3 DNA: TGTGCCAGCAGGAAGGGGACAGAGTATTCACCCCTCCACTTT; CDR3 protein: CASRKGTEYSPLHF; J gene: TRBJ1-6; V gene: TRBV2; D gene: TRBD1; clone size: few
CDR3 DNA: TGTGCCAGCAGTTACTCACGGGGGATTAATGAAAAACTGTTTTTT; CDR3 protein: CASSYSRGINEKLFF; J gene: TRBJ1-4; V gene: TRBV6-5; D gene: -; clone size: -
CDR3 DNA: TGTGCCAGCAGCGCCCAGGGGGCTAGCTATGGCTACACCTTC; CDR3 protein: CASSAQGASYGYTF; J gene: TRBJ1-2; V gene: TRBV9; D gene: TRBD1; clone size: -
CDR3 DNA: TGTGCCAGCAGTGAATCCCCGAGAGGCAGCCCCTGGATGAACACTGAAGCTTTCTTT; CDR3 protein: CASSESPRGSPWMNTEAFF; J gene: TRBJ1-1; V gene: TRBV6-1; D gene: -; clone size: -
CDR3 DNA: TGTGCCAGTAGTATGGGCCGGACAGACAATCAGCCCCAGCATTTT; CDR3 protein: CASSMGRTDNQPQHF; J gene: TRBJ1-5; V gene: TRBV19; D gene: -; clone size: few
CDR3 DNA: TGTGCCAGCAGCTCGGGACTAGCGGAATACAATGAGCAGTTCTTC; CDR3 protein: CASSSGLAEYNEQFF; J gene: TRBJ2-1; V gene: TRBV27; D gene: TRBD2; clone size: once
CDR3 DNA: TGTGCCAGCAGGGACGGGAGAATGTTTTTT; CDR3 protein: CASRDGRMFF; J gene: TRBJ2-2; V gene: TRBV2; D gene: -; clone size: -
CDR3 DNA: TGTGCCAGCAGCCAACCGACAGGGCTTTCGAACACCGGGGAGCTGTTTTTT; CDR3 protein: CASSQPTGLSNTGELFF; J gene: TRBJ2-2; V gene: TRBV5-4; D gene: TRBD1; clone size: -
CDR3 DNA: TGTGCCATCACCGGGAGGGACAATGAGCAGTTCTTC; CDR3 protein: CAITGRDNEQFF; J gene: TRBJ2-1; V gene: TRBV10-3; D gene: TRBD2; clone size: -
CDR3 DNA: TGTGCCAGCAGTTACAATGGCGCGGGGGAGACCCAGTACTTC; CDR3 protein: CASSYNGAGETQYF; J gene: TRBJ2-5; V gene: TRBV6-5; D gene: -; clone size: -
CDR3 DNA: TGCGCCAGCAGTACGGGACTATTCGGCACAGATACGCAGTATTTT; CDR3 protein: CASSTGLFGTDTQYF; J gene: TRBJ2-3; V gene: TRBV4-3; D gene: TRBD2; clone size: -
CDR3 DNA: TGTGCCACCCAAAGGTTGATAGCGGGGCCCGCGAACACCGGGGAGCTGTTTTTT; CDR3 protein: CATQRLIAGPANTGELFF; J gene: TRBJ2-2; V gene: TRBV19; D gene: TRBD2; clone size: -
CDR3 DNA: TGTGCCTGGAGACAGGGGGTACCTGGAAACACCATATATTTT; CDR3 protein: CAWRQGVPGNTIYF; J gene: TRBJ1-3; V gene: TRBV30; D gene: TRBD1; clone size: once
CDR3 DNA: TGCGCCAGCAGCTTGTCACTGGTAGGCGGGGAAAAACTGTTTTTT; CDR3 protein: CASSLSLVGGEKLFF; J gene: TRBJ1-4; V gene: TRBV5-1; D gene: -; clone size: -
CDR3 DNA: TGTGCCAGCAGGGGGGACAGGGGGTCCCCCGGGGAGCTGTTTTTT; CDR3 protein: CASRGDRGSPGELFF; J gene: TRBJ2-2; V gene: TRBV9; D gene: TRBD1; clone size: -
CDR3 DNA: TGTGCCAGCAGCTTCGGTGCAGGGACCTACGAGCAGTACTTC; CDR3 protein: CASSFGAGTYEQYF; J gene: TRBJ2-7; V gene: TRBV7-9; D gene: -; clone size: -
CDR3 DNA: TGTGCCAGCAGTTTAAGCGGGGCGGGGGGCTCCTACAATGAGCAGTTCTTC; CDR3 protein: CASSLSGAGGSYNEQFF; J gene: TRBJ2-1; V gene: TRBV27; D gene: TRBD2; clone size: -
CDR3 DNA: TGTGCCAGCAAGGAGGAAAGGGATCCTAACTATGGCTACACCTTC; CDR3 protein: CASKEERDPNYGYTF; J gene: TRBJ1-2; V gene: TRBV6-5; D gene: -; clone size: -
CDR3 DNA: TGTGCTAGTGGTATCTCAGGGGGCGAGACCCAGTACTTC; CDR3 protein: CASGISGGETQYF; J gene: TRBJ2-5; V gene: TRBV12-5; D gene: TRBD1; clone size: -
CDR3 DNA: TGTGCCAGCAGCCCTAGACCACCGGGACTAGCGGGAGAGACCCAGTACTTC; CDR3 protein: CASSPRPPGLAGETQYF; J gene: TRBJ2-5; V gene: TRBV11-2; D gene: TRBD2; clone size: -
CDR3 DNA: TGTGCCAGCAGCTTTGGCAGGGCCTACCAAGAGACCCAGTACTTC; CDR3 protein: CASSFGRAYQETQYF; J gene: TRBJ2-5; V gene: TRBV5-6; D gene: -; clone size: -
CDR3 DNA: TGTGCCAGCAGTTGGGTGCGGTCCAGCAATCAGCCCCAGCATTTT; CDR3 protein: CASSWVRSSNQPQHF; J gene: TRBJ1-5; V gene: TRBV2; D gene: -; clone size: -
CDR3 DNA: TGTGCCAGCAGTTTCGGAAGGGGCCTCGTTAGCAATCAGCCCCAGCATTTT; CDR3 protein: CASSFGRGLVSNQPQHF; J gene: TRBJ1-5; V gene: TRBV27; D gene: -; clone size: few
CDR3 DNA: TGTGCCAGCAGCTTATATTCTTCAGGGGACGTTTATGGCTACACCTTC; CDR3 protein: CASSLYSSGDVYGYTF; J gene: TRBJ1-2; V gene: TRBV7-9; D gene: -; clone size: -
CDR3 DNA: TGCGCCAGCAGCCCCGACAGGGGTGGCACAGATACGCAGTATTTT; CDR3 protein: CASSPDRGGTDTQYF; J gene: TRBJ2-3; V gene: TRBV5-1; D gene: TRBD1; clone size: -
CDR3 DNA: TGTGCCAGCAGTGAAGGGGGGGTTCAGCCCCAGCATTTT; CDR3 protein: CASSEGGVQPQHF; J gene: TRBJ1-5; V gene: TRBV2; D gene: -; clone size: -
CDR3 DNA: TGTGCCACAAGAGGCGGGTCAGGAGGAGGCTACACCTTC; CDR3 protein: CATRGGSGGGYTF; J gene: TRBJ1-2; V gene: TRBV5-4; D gene: -; clone size: -
CDR3 DNA: TGTGCCAGCAGCCCTGGGGAGAAAGAGACCCAGTACTTC; CDR3 protein: CASSPGEKETQYF; J gene: TRBJ2-5; V gene: TRBV2; D gene: -; clone size: -
CDR3 DNA: TGTGCCAGCAGCTTGGCGGGGAACGGGGAGACCCAGTACTTC; CDR3 protein: CASSLAGNGETQYF; J gene: TRBJ2-5; V gene: TRBV5-6; D gene: -; clone size: -
CDR3 DNA: TGTGCCAGCAGTTACAAAGAGGACACTGAAGCTTTCTTT; CDR3 protein: CASSYKEDTEAFF; J gene: TRBJ1-1; V gene: TRBV6-5; D gene: -; clone size: -
CDR3 DNA: TGTGCCAGCAGCTTAGAGGGGAACACTGAAGCTTTCTTT; CDR3 protein: CASSLEGNTEAFF; J gene: TRBJ1-1; V gene: TRBV7-3; D gene: -; clone size: -